This TCR beta chain stems from a study of tumor-infiltrating lymphocytes in primary liver carcinoma. Study context: Each of the growths was stage T1-T3 N0M0, extending roughly 4.2 to 10 cm across. Sample yields of productive TCRbeta reads, ranging from roughly 3.65 to 7.5 million, were similar across tissue types. Study outcomes and limitations: It was in tumors, not blood, that the top-250-clone fraction was significantly higher (p = 0.039).

It was unsorted whole blood that yielded blood RNA, and germline DNA was also extracted. A constant-region primer primed TCR beta cDNA synthesis from roughly 500 ng of total RNA. Three nested multiplex PCR rounds of slightly modified ARM-PCR generated TCR beta libraries. Researchers ran the first two PCR rounds for approximately 9 cycles each with TRBV1-TRBV30 forward primers and a C-beta reverse primer. Each CDR3 protein is one row after TCRdb ran MiXCR on the multiplex PCR reads. The table records around 330,000 distinct CDR3 sequences, almost 60% of them present only once. As concerns this clonotype: Its antigen is unknown.

The CDR3 runs to 15 residues. V lost 3 bases to trimming and J lost 4 bases, with 15 bases between them. CDR1 and CDR2 (germline): ENHRY, SYGVKD. The chain joins TRBV10-3 to TRBJ1-1; D perhaps matches TRBD1 (5 bases). The source material was peripheral blood. The clonotype originates from a woman in her thirties with primary liver carcinoma and hepatitis B virus infection. The DNA for the CDR3 is TGTGCCATCAGTGAAGGGGTTCTGGGGCTCACTGAAGCTTTCTTT. It is translated as CAISEGVLGLTEAFF.